Below are 23 T cell receptor beta chains sequenced from a single sample in a study of T cells after yellow fever vaccination. TCRdb re-derived calls from the 5' RACE reads in MiXCR, one entry per CDR3 protein. The sample gives some 350,000 distinct CDR3 sequences, about 8.7% of which show up once; under 20% is in the top ten. This material consisted of PBMCs, taken on the day of the first yellow fever vaccination. Every receptor here comes from a man aged 18 to 30 who received the YFV17D yellow fever vaccine.

This sequence joins TRBV27 and TRBJ1-5; 9 bases are a match to TRBD1. The V gene's germline CDR1 is MNHEY and CDR2 SMNVEV (reference sequence). After removal of 6 bases from V and 4 bases from J, the junction contained 7 bases not matched to a gene. The CDR3 length is 15 residues. The CDR3 protein is CASSPGTGINQPQHF. DNA of the CDR3: TGTGCCAGCAGCCCCGGGACAGGGATAAATCAGCCCCAGCATTTT.

This chain links TRBV12-3 or TRBV12-4 with TRBJ1-1; a possible D gene is TRBD1 (5 bases). V was pared by 7 bases and J by 3 bases, with 15 bases between. The CDR3 totals 14 residues. Here the CDR3 reads CASTPRGGDTEAFF. For the CDR3, the DNA is TGTGCCAGCACCCCTCGCGGGGGAGACACTGAAGCTTTCTTT.

This clonotype was observed many times. The junction and the germline gene differ at one end; a read error may be behind it. The chain has TRBV5-1 and TRBJ2-3; 7 bases are a match to TRBD1. The germline CDR1 and CDR2 sequences are SGHRS and YFSETQ. The CDR3 has 13 amino acids. This CDR3 reads CASSLARVTGWIF. The DNA for the CDR3 is TGCGCCAGCAGCTTGGCCCGGGTGACAGGGTGGATTTTT.

The chain couples TRBV5-6 to TRBJ2-1; 10 positions agree with TRBD1. V shed 0 bases, J shed 7 bases, and the junction held 10 bases outside the gene matches. The length of the CDR3 is 17 residues. The germline V gene has CDR1 SGHDT and CDR2 YYEEEE. The CDR3 bases are TGTGCCAGCAGCTTGGGGGCCGGGACAGGGGTGGGGAATGAGCAGTTCTTC. Its protein is CASSLGAGTGVGNEQFF.

This clonotype was counted ten times or more. The chain links TRBV27 to TRBJ2-7, with D possibly TRBD1 on 5 matching bases. The length of the CDR3 is 13 residues. Between the trimmed V and J ends, which lost 5 bases and 2 bases, there was a span of 10 bases. The germline gives CDR1 MNHEY, CDR2 SMNVEV (reference sequence). The DNA for the CDR3 is TGTGCCAGCAGTGCAGGGTTGACCTACGAGCAGTACTTC. Protein: CASSAGLTYEQYF.

This clonotype has just a few counts. The chain uses TRBV20-1 and TRBJ2-5, with D maybe TRBD2 (6 bases). V was pared by 5 bases and J by 5 bases, with 15 bases between. CDR3 length: 13 residues. Germline values: CDR1 DFQATT, CDR2 SNEGSKA (reference sequence). The DNA of the CDR3 is TGCAGTGCTTTTTCGACGGGGGAGGAGACCCAGTACTTC. Translating gives CSAFSTGEETQYF.

This clonotype has just a few counts. The V gene is TRBV18, the J gene TRBJ2-5; D ambiguous. V lost 4 bases, J lost 5 bases, and 11 bases lay in between. Looked up from germline, CDR1 is KGHSH and CDR2 is LQKENI. CDR3 length: 13 amino acids. CDR3 region: CASSQALPETQYF. The CDR3 DNA reads TGTGCCAGCTCACAGGCTCTCCCCGAGACCCAGTACTTC.

This clonotype was observed a few times. The J gene is TRBJ1-2, the V gene TRBV6-2 or TRBV6-3; no firm D call. The CDR3 has 14 amino acids. Trimming shortened V by 6 bases and J by 5 bases, and 16 bases separated the two germline ends. Germline V gives CDR1 MNHEY, CDR2 SVGEGT. CDR3 in DNA: TGTGCCAGCAGCCGCCGGGAGAAGCTGTATGGCTACACCTTC. Encoded protein: CASSRREKLYGYTF.

A few counts support this clonotype. The chain carries TRBV28 and TRBJ2-5; perhaps TRBD2 as D (6 bases). The CDR3 totals 14 residues. CDR1 and CDR2 from the germline V gene are MDHEN and SYDVKM. Trimming removed 6 bases from V and 5 bases from J, with 16 bases in between. Here the CDR3 DNA reads TGTGCCAGCAGCGGGACTTCCCAAGGCGAGACCCAGTACTTC. Protein: CASSGTSQGETQYF.

J is TRBJ1-2 and V is TRBV12-3 or TRBV12-4; D gene uncertain. V gave up 6 bases and J gave up 8 bases, with 10 bases separating them. The CDR3 length is 11 residues. The CDR3 region is CASSQTGGYTF. The DNA of the CDR3 is TGTGCCAGCAGCCAGACCGGGGGCTACACCTTC.

This clonotype was recorded many times. This chain links TRBV5-1 with TRBJ2-3; a weak D match, TRBD1 (5 bases). The germline gives CDR1 SGHRS, CDR2 YFSETQ. The CDR3 has 13 amino acids. V lost 4 bases and J 5 bases, leaving 11 bases between the germline ends. DNA for the CDR3: TGCGCCAGCAGCCCCTTCACAGGAGATACGCAGTATTTT. Protein product: CASSPFTGDTQYF. Based on the CDR3 plus reference TRBV5-1 and TRBJ2-3, the full variable domain is KAGVTQTPRYLIKTRGQQVTLSCSPISGHRSVSWYQQTPGQGLQFLFEYFSETQRNKGNFPGRFSGRQFSNSRSEMNVSTLELGDSALYLCASSPFTGDTQYFGPGTRLTVL.

The rearrangement joins TRBV14 to TRBJ2-3, with D unresolved. The CDR3 spans 13 residues. Germline CDR1 reads SGHDN; CDR2 reads FVKESK. Trimming shortened V by 0 bases and J by 8 bases, and 9 bases separated the two germline ends. The CDR3 sequence is CASSQDYVATQYF. The CDR3 DNA reads as TGTGCCAGCAGCCAAGATTATGTTGCTACGCAGTATTTT.

A word on this clonotype: A read error may explain this, as a much larger clone is one base away. The rearrangement links TRBV5-5 to TRBJ2-6, with a tentative D call TRBD2 (5 bases). This CDR3 is 14 amino acids long. The germline V and J ends were trimmed by 7 bases and 3 bases, with 11 bases remaining between them. CDR1 and CDR2 from the germline V gene are SGHKS and YYEKEE (reference sequence). CDR3 protein: CASHSGCGANVLTF. The CDR3 nucleotides are TGTGCCAGCCATTCGGGATGTGGGGCCAACGTCCTGACTTTC.

In this sample, this clonotype turned up a few times. The chain is built from TRBV7-9 and TRBJ2-2; possible D gene TRBD1, 6 bases. The CDR3 length is 15 residues. The V gene lost 8 bases and the J gene lost 3 bases, with 16 bases spanning the gap. Germline CDR1 and CDR2: SEHNR and FQNEAQ (reference sequence). CDR3 amino acids: CASYASRGYTGELFF. In DNA, the CDR3 is TGTGCCAGCTACGCAAGCAGGGGATACACCGGGGAGCTGTTTTTT. Full variable domain (outside the CDR3, taken from reference TRBV7-9 and TRBJ2-2): DTGVSQNPRHKITKRGQNVTFRCDPISEHNRLYWYRQTLGQGPEFLTYFQNEAQLEKSRLLSDRFSAERPKGSFSTLEIQRTEQGDSAMYLCASYASRGYTGELFFGEGSRLTVL.

This chain uses TRBV20-1 with TRBJ2-1; TRBD2 might be the D (6 bases). Deletions cut 3 bases from V and 9 bases from J, with 15 bases between. This CDR3 has 13 residues. CDR1 and CDR2 from the germline V gene are DFQATT and SNEGSKA (reference sequence). The CDR3 DNA reads as TGCAGTGCTAGCCCTGGGACTCTGCGTGAGCAGTTCTTC. Amino acid sequence: CSASPGTLREQFF.

This chain joins TRBV5-1 and TRBJ2-2; D possibly uses TRBD1 or TRBD2 (5 bases each). Germline CDR1 SGHRS, CDR2 YFSETQ. This CDR3 is 16 amino acids long. V lost 2 bases and J 1 base, leaving 12 bases between the germline ends. CDR3 in DNA: TGCGCCAGCAGCTTTGAGAGGGGCCAGAACACCGGGGAGCTGTTTTTT. Encoded protein: CASSFERGQNTGELFF.

The rearrangement joins TRBV4-2 to TRBJ1-3, with D hard to call. Germline V gene data show CDR1 as LGHNA and CDR2 as YNFKEQ. The CDR3 runs 16 residues. With 4 bases removed from V and 4 bases from J, the gap between germline ends came to 17 bases. This CDR3 reads CASSRIGWGTGNTIYF. The CDR3 coding sequence is TGTGCCAGCAGCCGGATCGGTTGGGGAACAGGAAACACCATATATTTT.

The gene calls are TRBV7-3 and TRBJ2-1, with 7 bases that match TRBD2. Unmatched junction bases numbered 8, after V lost 0 bases and J lost 9 bases. Germline loops: CDR1 SGHTA, CDR2 FQGTGA. This CDR3 spans 15 amino acids. The CDR3 sequence is CASSLTLGLVGEQFF. The CDR3 region has the DNA TGTGCCAGCAGCTTAACTTTAGGACTAGTAGGTGAGCAGTTCTTC.

The chain recombines TRBV4-1 with TRBJ1-2, with 8 bases fitting TRBD1. The CDR3 extends over 18 amino acids. Germline V CDR1 and CDR2: MGHRA, YSYEKL. V shed 4 bases, J shed 4 bases, and the junction held 17 bases outside the gene matches. CDR3 residues: CASSPRGQGEGPGYGYTF. Written as DNA, the CDR3 is TGCGCCAGCAGCCCCCGCGGACAGGGTGAAGGGCCCGGCTATGGCTACACCTTC.

This clonotype showed up many times. V is TRBV12-3 or TRBV12-4 and J is TRBJ2-1; TRBD2 matches 10 bases. This CDR3 contains 15 residues. Trimming at V came to 2 bases and at J to 4 bases, leaving 2 bases not matched to a gene. In nucleotides, the CDR3 is TGTGCCAGCAGTTTATCTAGCGGGGGTTACAATGAGCAGTTCTTC. As protein: CASSLSSGGYNEQFF.

This clonotype was seen more than once but under ten times. V is TRBV28 and J is TRBJ2-4; 9 bases are shared with TRBD1. The germline V gene has CDR1 MDHEN and CDR2 SYDVKM. V was clipped by 6 bases and J by 1 base; unmatched bases: 1. This CDR3 has 14 residues. Here the CDR3 DNA reads TGTGCCAGCAGAGACAGGGGGGCCAAAAACATTCAGTACTTC. Translated, it gives CASRDRGAKNIQYF.

This rearrangement joins TRBV9 to TRBJ2-1, with TRBD1 matching 8 bases. Germline V gene data show CDR1 as SGDLS and CDR2 as YYNGEE. This CDR3 is 15 amino acids long. The junction had 9 bases not matched to a gene; V was cut back by 1 base and J by 9 bases. In nucleotides, the CDR3 is TGTGCCAGCAGCGTATCAGGGGGCGAAGGGGGTGAGCAGTTCTTC. Encoded protein: CASSVSGGEGGEQFF.

The rearrangement links TRBV10-2 to TRBJ1-1; D not resolved. Germline CDR1 reads WSHSY; CDR2 reads SAAADI. The ends were cut back, 0 bases at V and 2 bases at J, with 4 bases in the middle. This CDR3 region has 13 residues. CDR3 residues: CASSESINTEAFF. For the CDR3, the DNA is TGCGCCAGCAGTGAGTCGATTAACACTGAAGCTTTCTTT.